This T cell receptor beta chain was recovered during a study of CD8 T cells in ankylosing spondylitis. In making TCR beta libraries, quantitative 5'-RACE with molecular barcodes was used. TCRdb reprocessed the 5' RACE reads with MiXCR, giving one entry per CDR3 protein. The sample holds about 800,000 distinct CDR3 sequences, approximately 12% seen once. The V gene end was trimmed by 4 bases and the J gene end by 3 bases; junction bases not matched to a gene: 8. The germline CDR1 and CDR2 sequences are SGHRS and YFSETQ. CDR3 length: 15 amino acids. This clonotype has at least ten counts. Its antigen remains unknown. General study findings and limits: About 8 highly homologous variants made up a TCR beta motif that seemed to typify ankylosing spondylitis blood. Clones linked to disease, bearing a CD8+ phenotype, were relatively rare in peripheral blood.

This TCR was recovered from a male donor with ankylosing spondylitis. The V and J genes are TRBV5-1 and TRBJ2-7; 9 bases fit TRBD1. Material: blood, either unsorted or a sorted T cell fraction (not recorded which). CDR3 in amino acids: CASSIGDRVIYEQYF. The CDR3 coding sequence is TGCGCCAGCAGCATAGGGGACAGGGTTATCTACGAGCAGTACTTC.